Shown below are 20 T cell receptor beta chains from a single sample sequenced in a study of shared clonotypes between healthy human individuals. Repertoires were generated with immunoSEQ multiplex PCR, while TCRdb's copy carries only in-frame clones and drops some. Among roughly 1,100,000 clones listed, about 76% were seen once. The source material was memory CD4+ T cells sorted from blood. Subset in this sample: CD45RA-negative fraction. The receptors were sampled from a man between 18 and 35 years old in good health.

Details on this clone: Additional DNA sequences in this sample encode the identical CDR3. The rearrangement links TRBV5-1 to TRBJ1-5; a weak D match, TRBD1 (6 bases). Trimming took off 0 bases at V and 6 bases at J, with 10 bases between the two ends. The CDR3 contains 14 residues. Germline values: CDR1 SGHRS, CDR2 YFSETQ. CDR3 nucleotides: TGCGCCAGCAGCTTGGAGGGGGAAGGTCAGCCCCAGCATTTT. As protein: CASSLEGEGQPQHF.

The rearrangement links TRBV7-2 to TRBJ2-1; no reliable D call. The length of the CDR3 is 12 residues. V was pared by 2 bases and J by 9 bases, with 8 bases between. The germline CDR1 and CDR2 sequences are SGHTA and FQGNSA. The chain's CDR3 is CASSLSMGEQFF. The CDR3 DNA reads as TGTGCCAGCAGCTTATCTATGGGTGAGCAGTTCTTC.

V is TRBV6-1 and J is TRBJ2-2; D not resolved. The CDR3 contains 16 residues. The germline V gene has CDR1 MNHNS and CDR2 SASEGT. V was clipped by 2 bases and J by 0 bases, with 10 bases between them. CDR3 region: CASSEPPQANTGELFF. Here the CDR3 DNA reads TGTGCCAGCAGTGAACCTCCGCAGGCGAACACCGGGGAGCTGTTTTTT.

CDR3 protein: CASSIISGRVHTQYF. CDR3 bases: TGTGCCAGTAGTATAATTAGCGGGAGGGTCCATACGCAGTATTTT. The chain recombines TRBV19 with TRBJ2-3; 11 positions match TRBD2. The J segment lost 7 bases and the V segment lost 2 bases, leaving 5 bases of the junction unmatched. Looked up from germline, CDR1 is LNHDA and CDR2 is SQIVND (reference sequence). This CDR3 spans 15 amino acids.

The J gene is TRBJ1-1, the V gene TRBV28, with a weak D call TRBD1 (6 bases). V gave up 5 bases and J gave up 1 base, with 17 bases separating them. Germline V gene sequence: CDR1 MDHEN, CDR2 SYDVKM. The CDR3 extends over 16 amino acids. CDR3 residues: CASSPSGHLGNTEAFF. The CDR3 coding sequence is TGTGCCAGCAGTCCCTCGGGACACTTGGGGAACACTGAAGCTTTCTTT.

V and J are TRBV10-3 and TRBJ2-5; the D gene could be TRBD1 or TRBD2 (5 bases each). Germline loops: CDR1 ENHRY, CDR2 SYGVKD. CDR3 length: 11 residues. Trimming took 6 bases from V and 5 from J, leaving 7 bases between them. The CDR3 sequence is CAIRGEETQYF. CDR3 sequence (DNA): TGTGCCATCAGGGGGGAGGAGACCCAGTACTTC.

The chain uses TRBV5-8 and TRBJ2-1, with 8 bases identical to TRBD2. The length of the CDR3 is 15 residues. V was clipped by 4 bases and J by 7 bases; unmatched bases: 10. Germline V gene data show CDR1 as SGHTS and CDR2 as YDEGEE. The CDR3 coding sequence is TGTGCCAGCAGCCCCTGGGCGGGGGGTAGTAATGAGCAGTTCTTC. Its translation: CASSPWAGGSNEQFF.

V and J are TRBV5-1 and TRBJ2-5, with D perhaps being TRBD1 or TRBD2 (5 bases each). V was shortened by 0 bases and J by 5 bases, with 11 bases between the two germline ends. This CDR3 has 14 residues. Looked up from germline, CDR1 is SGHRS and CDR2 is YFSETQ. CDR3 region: CASSLEAGTETQYF. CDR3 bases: TGCGCCAGCAGCTTGGAGGCAGGGACGGAGACCCAGTACTTC.

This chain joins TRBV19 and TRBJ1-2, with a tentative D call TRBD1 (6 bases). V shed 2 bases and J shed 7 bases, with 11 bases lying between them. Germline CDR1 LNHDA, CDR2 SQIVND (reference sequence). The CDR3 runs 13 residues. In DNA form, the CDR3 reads TGTGCCAGTAGTATATCAGGGGCCGGTGGCTACACCTTC. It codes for CASSISGAGGYTF.

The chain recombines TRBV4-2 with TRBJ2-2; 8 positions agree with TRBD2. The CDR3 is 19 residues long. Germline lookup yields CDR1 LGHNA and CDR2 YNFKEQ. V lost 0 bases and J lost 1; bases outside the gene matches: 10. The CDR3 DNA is TGTGCCAGCAGCCAAGAAACAGAGGCGGGGGGACTGAACACCGGGGAGCTGTTTTTT. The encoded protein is CASSQETEAGGLNTGELFF.

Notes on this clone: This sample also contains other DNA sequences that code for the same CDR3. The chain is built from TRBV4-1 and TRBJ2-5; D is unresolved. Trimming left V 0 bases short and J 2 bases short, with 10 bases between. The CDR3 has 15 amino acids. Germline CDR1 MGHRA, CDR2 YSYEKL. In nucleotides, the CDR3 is TGCGCCAGCAGCCAAGATATCAACAGACAAGAGACCCAGTACTTC. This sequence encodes CASSQDINRQETQYF.

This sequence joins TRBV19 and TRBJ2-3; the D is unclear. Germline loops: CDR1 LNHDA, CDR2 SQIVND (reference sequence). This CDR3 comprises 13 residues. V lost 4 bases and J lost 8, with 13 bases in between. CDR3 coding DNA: TGTGCCAGTAGTACCTCCCTAGAAGTTACGCAGTATTTT. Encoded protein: CASSTSLEVTQYF.

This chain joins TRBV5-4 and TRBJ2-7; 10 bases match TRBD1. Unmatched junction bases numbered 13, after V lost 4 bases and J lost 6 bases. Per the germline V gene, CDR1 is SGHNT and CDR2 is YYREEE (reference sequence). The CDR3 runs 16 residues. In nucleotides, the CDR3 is TGTGCCAGCAGCAGCCCGACAGGGGGCCTACGGGGCGAGCAGTACTTC. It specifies CASSSPTGGLRGEQYF.

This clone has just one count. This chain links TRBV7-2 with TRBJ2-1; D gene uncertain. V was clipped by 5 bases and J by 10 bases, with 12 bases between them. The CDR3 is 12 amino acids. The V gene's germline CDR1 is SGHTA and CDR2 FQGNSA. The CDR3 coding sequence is TGTGCCAGCAGCCCTGAAGGGAACGAGCAGTTCTTC. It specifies CASSPEGNEQFF.

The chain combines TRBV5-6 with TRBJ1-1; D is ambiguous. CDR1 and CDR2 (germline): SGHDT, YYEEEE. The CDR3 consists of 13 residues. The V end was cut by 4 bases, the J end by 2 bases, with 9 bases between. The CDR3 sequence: CASSRIINTEAFF. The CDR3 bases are TGTGCCAGCAGCCGAATCATCAACACTGAAGCTTTCTTT.

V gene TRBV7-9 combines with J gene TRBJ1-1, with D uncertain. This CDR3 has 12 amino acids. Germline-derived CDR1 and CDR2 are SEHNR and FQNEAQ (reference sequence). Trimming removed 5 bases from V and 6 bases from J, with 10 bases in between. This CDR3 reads CASSGNPSEAFF. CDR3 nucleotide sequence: TGTGCCAGCAGCGGTAACCCCTCTGAAGCTTTCTTT.

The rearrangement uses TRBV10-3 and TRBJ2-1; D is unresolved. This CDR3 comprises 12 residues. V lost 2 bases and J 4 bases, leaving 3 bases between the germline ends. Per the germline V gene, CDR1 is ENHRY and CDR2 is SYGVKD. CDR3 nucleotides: TGTGCCATCAGTGAGATGTACAATGAGCAGTTCTTC. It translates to CAISEMYNEQFF.

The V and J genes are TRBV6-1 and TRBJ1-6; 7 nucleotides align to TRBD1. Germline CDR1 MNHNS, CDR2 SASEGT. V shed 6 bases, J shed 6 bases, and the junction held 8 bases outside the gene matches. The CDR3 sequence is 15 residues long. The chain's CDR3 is CASSGRDSINSPLHF. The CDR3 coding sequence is TGTGCCAGCAGCGGACGGGACAGCATTAATTCACCCCTCCACTTT.

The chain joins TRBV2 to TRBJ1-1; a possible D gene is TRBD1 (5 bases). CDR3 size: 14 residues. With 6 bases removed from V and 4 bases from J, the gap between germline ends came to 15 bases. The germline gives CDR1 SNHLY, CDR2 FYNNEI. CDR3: CASRVQGSGTEAFF. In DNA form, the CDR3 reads TGTGCCAGCAGGGTCCAGGGAAGCGGCACTGAAGCTTTCTTT.

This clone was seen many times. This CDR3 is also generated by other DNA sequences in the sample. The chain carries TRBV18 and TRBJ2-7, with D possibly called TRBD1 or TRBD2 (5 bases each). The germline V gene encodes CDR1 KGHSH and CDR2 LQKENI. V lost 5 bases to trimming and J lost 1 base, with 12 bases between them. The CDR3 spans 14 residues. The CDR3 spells CASSVGGGSYEQYF. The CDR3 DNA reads TGTGCCAGCTCAGTTGGGGGTGGTTCCTACGAGCAGTACTTC.